Shown below are 22 T cell receptor beta chains from a single sample sequenced in a study of CD8+CD57+ T cells in acquired aplastic anemia. Investigators profiled TCR beta VDJ and CDR3 from genomic DNA template. Via MiXCR, TCRdb re-called the reads, giving one row per CDR3 protein. The repertoire holds about 110,000 distinct CDR3 sequences, roughly 51% seen once, with 25% to 35% in the top ten. Sequenced: sorted CD4+, CD8+, or CD8+CD57+ T cells (not recorded which) from PBMCs. The receptors originated from a human donor in good health, serving as a control.

The rearrangement joins TRBV24-1 to TRBJ2-1; 7 bases map to TRBD2. Germline CDR1 KGHDR, CDR2 SFDVKD. The CDR3 runs to 16 residues. V lost 11 bases, J lost 0 bases, and 12 bases stayed unmatched. CDR3 region: CASSYQAGSSYNEQFF. CDR3 coding DNA: TGTGCCAGCAGCTACCAAGCGGGGAGCTCCTACAATGAGCAGTTCTTC.

This clonotype was counted between two and nine times. The chain recombines TRBV5-1 with TRBJ2-7, with D possibly matching TRBD2 (5 bases). There are 13 residues in the CDR3. Germline V gene lookup returns CDR1 SGHRS and CDR2 YFSETQ. V was trimmed by 0 bases and J by 2 bases, leaving 6 bases between them. CDR3 in DNA: TGCGCCAGCAGCTTGGACGGGACCTACGAGCAGTACTTC. This codes for CASSLDGTYEQYF.

Many counts were recorded for this clonotype. V is TRBV9 and J is TRBJ1-4; D is ambiguous. The CDR3 runs 14 residues. Germline V gives CDR1 SGDLS, CDR2 YYNGEE. With 0 bases removed from V and 2 bases from J, the gap between germline ends came to 5 bases. The CDR3 coding sequence is TGTGCCAGCAGCGTAGAAGTTACTAATGAAAAACTGTTTTTT. As protein: CASSVEVTNEKLFF.

V gene TRBV19 combines with J gene TRBJ1-5, with D possibly TRBD1 on 5 matching bases. This CDR3 is built from 13 residues. Trimming took off 5 bases at V and 4 bases at J, with 9 bases between the two ends. Germline assignment: CDR1 LNHDA and CDR2 SQIVND (reference sequence). The CDR3 is CASSWGENQPQHF. The CDR3 DNA reads as TGTGCCAGTAGTTGGGGGGAGAATCAGCCCCAGCATTTT.

The V gene is TRBV10-3, the J gene TRBJ1-5; D ambiguous. In germline, CDR1 is ENHRY, CDR2 SYGVKD. V was clipped by 10 bases and J by 9 bases, with 22 bases between them. CDR3 length equals 14 residues. The CDR3 is CASSRTDASRPQHF. The DNA of the CDR3 is TGTGCCAGCAGCCGGACGGATGCTTCGAGGCCCCAGCATTTT.

Comments on this clonotype: A much larger clone sits a single nucleotide away, making a read error possible. V usage is TRBV9 and J usage is TRBJ2-6; TRBD2 is a possible D gene (5 bases). Germline CDR1 and CDR2: SGDLS and YYNGEE. The CDR3 is 16 amino acids. The V and J ends lost 2 bases and 4 bases respectively, with 13 bases between them. The chain's CDR3 is CASSVNGVSGANVLTF. Here the CDR3 DNA reads TGTGCCAGCAGCGTGAACGGGGTCTCCGGGGCCAACGTCCTGACTTTC.

V is TRBV11-2 and J is TRBJ2-4; 8 positions agree with TRBD2. With 4 bases clipped from V and 7 bases from J, the junction kept 12 bases outside the gene matches. This CDR3 comprises 16 residues. Germline values: CDR1 SGHAT, CDR2 FQNNGV. CDR3 in DNA: TGTGCCAGCAGCTCAAGACCTAGCGGGCTTAAGAACATTCAGTACTTC. Amino acids: CASSSRPSGLKNIQYF.

This clonotype was observed at least ten times. The rearrangement joins TRBV27 to TRBJ1-5; D remains unclear. The V gene lost 1 base and the J gene lost 2 bases, with 6 bases spanning the gap. Germline-derived CDR1 and CDR2 are MNHEY and SMNVEV (reference sequence). The CDR3 has 14 amino acids. The CDR3 is CASSLFPGNQPQHF. The CDR3 region has the DNA TGTGCCAGCAGTTTATTCCCAGGCAATCAGCCCCAGCATTTT.

The chain is built from TRBV20-1 and TRBJ2-5, with unresolved D. The germline gives CDR1 DFQATT, CDR2 SNEGSKA (reference sequence). CDR3 length equals 15 residues. V gave up 0 bases and J gave up 7 bases, with 18 bases separating them. The chain's CDR3 is CSARDPRAIMGTQYF. In DNA, the CDR3 is TGCAGTGCTAGAGACCCTCGCGCAATTATGGGGACCCAGTACTTC.

The J gene is TRBJ1-1, the V gene TRBV10-3; 10 bases agree with TRBD1. The J segment lost 5 bases and the V segment lost 6 bases, leaving 3 bases of the junction unmatched. The CDR3 totals 13 residues. Germline-derived CDR1 and CDR2 are ENHRY and SYGVKD. The CDR3 here is CAISGTGVTEAFF. The CDR3 DNA follows: TGTGCCATCAGCGGGACAGGGGTAACTGAAGCTTTCTTT.

This clonotype was observed at least ten times. The rearrangement links TRBV20-1 to TRBJ1-2; the D is unclear. In germline, CDR1 is DFQATT, CDR2 SNEGSKA (reference sequence). CDR3 length: 11 residues. V was trimmed by 3 bases and J by 2 bases, leaving 4 bases between them. The CDR3 region has the DNA TGCAGTGCTAGCATCAACTATGGCTACACCTTC. Protein product: CSASINYGYTF.

There are many counts of this clonotype. The rearrangement joins TRBV4-3 to TRBJ2-2, with 8 bases aligning to TRBD2. The trim removed 4 bases at V and 7 bases at J, leaving 14 bases unmatched. This CDR3 is 17 amino acids long. The V gene's germline CDR1 is LGHNA and CDR2 YSLEER. For the CDR3, the DNA is TGCGCCAGCAGCCTCACCCCGGGGGGGGCGTTGGTCGGGGAGCTGTTTTTT. Translating it yields CASSLTPGGALVGELFF.

The sample holds a few counts of this clonotype. The chain has TRBV15 and TRBJ2-5; D gene unclear. Trimming cost V 5 bases and J 8 bases, with 15 bases left between them. The V gene's germline CDR1 is LNHNV and CDR2 YYDKDF (reference sequence). The CDR3 is 13 amino acids. CDR3 amino acids: CATSLGRDVTQYF. The CDR3 DNA reads as TGTGCCACCAGCCTGGGCCGCGACGTTACCCAGTACTTC.

Remarks on this clonotype: A junction end diverges from the germline sequence, so it may reflect a read error. This sequence joins TRBV29-1 and TRBJ1-1; weak D call: TRBD1 (6 bases). In germline, CDR1 is SQVTM, CDR2 ANQGSEA. The CDR3 covers 12 residues. Here the CDR3 DNA reads TGCAGCGTAGCCGTTAGGGGGGAACGTGCCCGTTTT. Protein: CSVAVRGERARF.

This chain uses TRBV24-1 with TRBJ1-5, with D perhaps TRBD1 (5 bases). Germline values: CDR1 KGHDR, CDR2 SFDVKD. V lost 4 bases, J lost 2 bases, and 17 bases lay in between. The CDR3 is made up of 17 amino acids. CDR3 nucleotide sequence: TGTGCCACCAGTGAAGGTTTGAGGGGAGGCGGCAATCAGCCCCAGCATTTT. It encodes CATSEGLRGGGNQPQHF.

This clonotype was seen repeatedly, ten times or more. The genes are TRBV7-3 and TRBJ1-3; 8 bases line up with TRBD1. With 5 bases clipped from V and 0 bases from J, the junction kept 6 bases outside the gene matches. The CDR3 length is 16 residues. Per germline, CDR1 SGHTA and CDR2 FQGTGA. The CDR3 here is CASSAPDRDSGNTIYF. The CDR3 nucleotides are TGTGCCAGCAGCGCGCCGGACAGGGACTCTGGAAACACCATATATTTT.

CDR3: CSARDPGQDFHEQYF. For the CDR3, the DNA is TGCAGTGCTAGAGATCCGGGACAGGATTTCCACGAGCAGTACTTC. V is TRBV20-1 and J is TRBJ2-7; 8 bases agree with TRBD1. The CDR3 spans 15 residues. Germline lookup yields CDR1 DFQATT and CDR2 SNEGSKA (reference sequence). J lost 5 bases, V lost 0 bases, and 9 bases had no gene match.

This rearrangement joins TRBV7-8 to TRBJ2-3, with D perhaps TRBD2 (6 bases). The germline V gene has CDR1 SGHVS and CDR2 FQNEAQ. With 1 base removed from V and 2 bases from J, the gap between germline ends came to 10 bases. The CDR3 totals 15 residues. Written as DNA, the CDR3 is TGTGCCAGCAGCTTAGTTAGCGGCTACACAGATACGCAGTATTTT. Its protein is CASSLVSGYTDTQYF.

The chain links TRBV29-1 to TRBJ2-1; TRBD2 matches 7 bases. The CDR3 is made up of 14 amino acids. V shed 4 bases, J shed 1 base, and the junction held 4 bases outside the gene matches. Germline lookup yields CDR1 SQVTM and CDR2 ANQGSEA. The DNA of the CDR3 is TGCAGCGTTGTATCAGCGGGATCCTACAATGAGCAGTTCTTC. It specifies CSVVSAGSYNEQFF.

This clonotype occurred many times. This chain uses TRBV9 with TRBJ2-5, with D perhaps TRBD2 (7 bases). The V end was cut by 0 bases, the J end by 2 bases, with 11 bases between. Germline CDR1 SGDLS, CDR2 YYNGEE. The CDR3 has 15 amino acids. The CDR3, as DNA: TGTGCCAGCAGCGTAGCGGGGGGCACACAAGAGACCCAGTACTTC. As protein: CASSVAGGTQETQYF.

The rearrangement links TRBV19 to TRBJ2-1; D not certain. CDR1 and CDR2 (germline): LNHDA, SQIVND (reference sequence). Trimming pared 7 bases from V and 0 bases from J, leaving 7 bases between. This CDR3 is built from 13 residues. The CDR3 loop is CASKVSSYNEQFF. Written as DNA, the CDR3 is TGTGCCAGTAAGGTGAGCTCCTACAATGAGCAGTTCTTC.

The chain couples TRBV10-3 to TRBJ2-2; possibly TRBD2 for D (5 bases). With 8 bases removed from V and 6 bases from J, the gap between germline ends came to 22 bases. CDR3 length: 16 amino acids. CDR1 and CDR2 from the germline V gene are ENHRY and SYGVKD. In DNA form, the CDR3 reads TGTGCCATCCGGGTGGAGGCGCCCTTCTTCTCCGGGGAGCTGTTTTTT. Its translation is CAIRVEAPFFSGELFF.